This T cell receptor (beta chain) was recovered during a study of T cell responses to AZD1222 COVID-19 vaccine. Clones were read by immunoSEQ multiplex PCR, and TCRdb kept only the in-frame ones, dropping some. There are 180,000 or so clones in the sample; 85% to 95% occur only once, and about 3.9% lies in the top ten. This CDR3 comprises 12 residues. V was cut by 1 base and J by 8 bases, with 3 bases left in between. CDR1 is LNHDA, CDR2 SQIVND, per germline (reference sequence). The receptor was isolated from an adult in good health. V usage is TRBV19 and J usage is TRBJ1-6; D remains unclear. Source: peripheral blood, taken on day 0 of AZD1222 vaccination. The CDR3 loop is CASSIAYSPLHF. For the CDR3, the DNA is TGTGCCAGTAGTATAGCCTATTCACCCCTCCACTTT.